Following are 9 T cell receptor beta chains from one sample sequenced in a study of lymphopenia after photon versus proton radiotherapy. TCRdb keeps only in-frame clones here, not all; method: immunoSEQ multiplex PCR. The repertoire consists of some 76,000 clones, with 92% occurring once and the leading ten covering approximately 2.1%. The sequencing used peripheral blood, collected from a patient treated with photon-based radiotherapy. Source of these receptors: a woman between 40 and 55 years old with cholangiocarcinoma.

The chain recombines TRBV30 with TRBJ1-2; D gene unclear. The CDR3 runs 11 residues. Trimming stripped 1 base from V and 9 bases from J, with 9 bases between. Germline lookup yields CDR1 GTSNPN and CDR2 SVGIG (reference sequence). This CDR3 reads CAWSESLSYTF. The CDR3 region has the DNA TGTGCCTGGAGTGAATCTTTGAGCTACACCTTC.

In regard to this clone: A read error may account for a junction end that differs from germline. The V call is TRBV7-7, the J call TRBJ1-3; tentatively, D is TRBD1 (6 bases). The CDR3 length is 14 residues. Germline CDR1 reads SSHAT; CDR2 reads FNYEAQ (reference sequence). The CDR3 here is CASSPGASGNTIYF. The CDR3 DNA sequence: TGTGCTAGCAGCCCGGGGGCTTCCGGAAACACCATATATTTT.

The chain links TRBV4-1 to TRBJ1-6; D not resolved. Per the germline V gene, CDR1 is MGHRA and CDR2 is YSYEKL. The CDR3 is made up of 16 amino acids. V lost 5 bases and J 7 bases, leaving 18 bases between the germline ends. CDR3 protein: CASSKTEDQRNSPLHF. DNA for the CDR3: TGCGCCAGCAGCAAGACGGAGGACCAAAGGAATTCACCCCTCCACTTT.

CDR3 coding DNA: TGTGCCAGCAGCGCGACTAGCGGAATAGATAACATTCAGTACTTC. It yields the protein CASSATSGIDNIQYF. The chain has TRBV7-9 and TRBJ2-4, with TRBD2 matching 9 bases. CDR3 length equals 15 residues. Germline-derived CDR1 and CDR2 are SEHNR and FQNEAQ (reference sequence). Losses at the gene ends were 5 bases for V and 7 bases for J; bases not matched to a gene: 9.

As DNA, the CDR3 is TGTGCCAGCAGTAGGGGGATCTCTGGAAACACCATATATTTT. It yields the protein CASSRGISGNTIYF. The J gene is TRBJ1-3, the V gene TRBV2; possibly TRBD1 for D (6 bases). The CDR3 has 14 residues. V was trimmed by 5 bases and J by 0 bases, leaving 8 bases between them. Germline V gene data show CDR1 as SNHLY and CDR2 as FYNNEI.

The genes are TRBV5-1 and TRBJ1-2; no clear D gene. The CDR3 has 15 residues. CDR1 and CDR2 from the germline V gene are SGHRS and YFSETQ. Between the trimmed V and J ends, which lost 3 bases and 8 bases, there was a span of 20 bases. The CDR3 is CASSSDQSGLGGYTF. The CDR3 DNA reads TGCGCCAGCAGCTCCGATCAGTCCGGCCTGGGCGGCTACACCTTC. Together with reference TRBV5-1 and TRBJ1-2, the CDR3 gives the full variable domain: KAGVTQTPRYLIKTRGQQVTLSCSPISGHRSVSWYQQTPGQGLQFLFEYFSETQRNKGNFPGRFSGRQFSNSRSEMNVSTLELGDSALYLCASSSDQSGLGGYTFGSGTRLTVV.

This chain joins TRBV10-1 and TRBJ2-7, with a tentative D call TRBD1 (5 bases). CDR3 length: 14 amino acids. Germline loops: CDR1 WNHNN, CDR2 SYGVQD (reference sequence). V was cut by 0 bases and J by 1 base, with 7 bases left in between. CDR3 DNA sequence: TGCGCCAGCAGTGAGTCTAGACAGTCCTACGAGCAGTACTTC. Translation: CASSESRQSYEQYF.

J is TRBJ1-1 and V is TRBV6-5, with D uncertain. Germline V lookup: CDR1 MNHEY, CDR2 SVGAGI. With 2 bases removed from V and 0 bases from J, the gap between germline ends came to 13 bases. The CDR3 runs 16 residues. The CDR3: CASSYKRISMNTEAFF. The CDR3 nucleotides are TGTGCCAGCAGTTACAAGAGAATCTCCATGAACACTGAAGCTTTCTTT.

The CDR3 sequence: CASSGPRREETDTQYF. In nucleotides, the CDR3 is TGTGCCAGCAGCGGCCCCCGCCGGGAGGAGACAGATACGCAGTATTTT. The chain is built from TRBV9 and TRBJ2-3, with 7 nucleotides matching TRBD2. Per germline, CDR1 SGDLS and CDR2 YYNGEE. The CDR3 is made up of 16 amino acids. The J segment lost 3 bases and the V segment lost 3 bases, leaving 10 bases of the junction unmatched.